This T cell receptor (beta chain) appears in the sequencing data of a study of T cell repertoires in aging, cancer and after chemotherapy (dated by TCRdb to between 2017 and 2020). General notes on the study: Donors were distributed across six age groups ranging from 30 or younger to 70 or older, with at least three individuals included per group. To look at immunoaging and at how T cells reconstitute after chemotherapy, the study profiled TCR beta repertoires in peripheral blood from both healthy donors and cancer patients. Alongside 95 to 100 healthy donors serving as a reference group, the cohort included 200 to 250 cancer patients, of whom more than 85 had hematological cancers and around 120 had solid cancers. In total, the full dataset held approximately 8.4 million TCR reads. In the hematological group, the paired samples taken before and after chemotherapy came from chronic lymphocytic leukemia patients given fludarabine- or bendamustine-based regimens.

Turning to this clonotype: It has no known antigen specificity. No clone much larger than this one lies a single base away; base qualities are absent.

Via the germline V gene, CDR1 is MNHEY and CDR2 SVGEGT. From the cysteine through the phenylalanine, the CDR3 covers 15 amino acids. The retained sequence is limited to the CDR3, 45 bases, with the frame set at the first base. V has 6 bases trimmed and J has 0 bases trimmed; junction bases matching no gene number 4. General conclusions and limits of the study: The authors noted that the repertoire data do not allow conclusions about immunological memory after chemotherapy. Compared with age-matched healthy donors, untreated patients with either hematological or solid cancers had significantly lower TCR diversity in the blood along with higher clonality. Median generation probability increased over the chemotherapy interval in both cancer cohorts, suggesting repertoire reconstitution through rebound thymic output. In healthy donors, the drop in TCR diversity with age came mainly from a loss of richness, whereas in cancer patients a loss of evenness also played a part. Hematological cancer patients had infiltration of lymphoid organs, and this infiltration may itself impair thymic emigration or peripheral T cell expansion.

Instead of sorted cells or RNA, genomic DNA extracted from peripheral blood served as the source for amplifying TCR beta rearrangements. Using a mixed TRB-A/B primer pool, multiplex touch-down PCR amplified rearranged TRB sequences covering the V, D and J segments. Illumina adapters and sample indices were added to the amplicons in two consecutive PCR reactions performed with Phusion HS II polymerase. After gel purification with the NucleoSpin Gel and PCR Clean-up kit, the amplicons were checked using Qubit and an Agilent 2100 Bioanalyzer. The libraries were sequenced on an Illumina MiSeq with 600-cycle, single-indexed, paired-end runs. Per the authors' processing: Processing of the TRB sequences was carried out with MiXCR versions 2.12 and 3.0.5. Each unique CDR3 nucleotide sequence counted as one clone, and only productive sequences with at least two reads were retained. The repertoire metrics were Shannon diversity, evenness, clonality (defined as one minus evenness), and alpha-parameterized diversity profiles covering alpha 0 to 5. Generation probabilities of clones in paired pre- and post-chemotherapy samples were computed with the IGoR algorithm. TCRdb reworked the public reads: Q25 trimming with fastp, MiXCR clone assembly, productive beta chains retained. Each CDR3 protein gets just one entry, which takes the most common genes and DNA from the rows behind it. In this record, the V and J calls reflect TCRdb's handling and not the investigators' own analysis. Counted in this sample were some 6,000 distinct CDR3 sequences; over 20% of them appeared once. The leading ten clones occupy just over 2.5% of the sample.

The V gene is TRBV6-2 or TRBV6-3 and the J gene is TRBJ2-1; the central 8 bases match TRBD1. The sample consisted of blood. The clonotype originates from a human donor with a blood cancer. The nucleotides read TGTGCCAGCAGACGGACAGGGAGCTCCTACAATGAGCAGTTCTTC. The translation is CASRRTGSSYNEQFF.